A selection of T cell receptor beta chains follows, all from one sample in a study of blood T cell repertoires in COVID-19. The method was immunoSEQ multiplex PCR; TCRdb's version includes in-frame clones alone and lacks a portion of them. The data show some 200,000 clones, with about 91% seen just once and around 4.8% held by the top ten. Sequenced: peripheral blood. These receptors were taken from a middle-aged woman with acute or convalescent COVID-19. Each CDR3 is given with its conserved first and last residue. A D gene is named only where the DNA matches it firmly. Rows give clone size only sometimes, using once, few, many, or a class for an expanded clone.

j_call | v_call | clone_size | d_call | cdr3_nt | cdr3_aa
TRBJ1-1 | TRBV19 | . | . | TGTGCCAGTAACGGGGAATGGGACACTGAAGCTTTCTTT | CASNGEWDTEAFF
TRBJ2-3 | TRBV11-3 | . | TRBD2 | TGTGCCAGCAGCTATAGCGGGGGGATCACAGATACGCAGTATTTT | CASSYSGGITDTQYF
TRBJ1-2 | TRBV2 | . | TRBD1 | TGTGCCAGCAGCGTCGACAGGGATCGGGGCTTTGGGTATGGCTACACCTTC | CASSVDRDRGFGYGYTF
TRBJ1-2 | TRBV6-2/TRBV6-3 | . | . | TGTGCCAGCAGTTCCCGAGATGGCTACACCTTC | CASSSRDGYTF
TRBJ2-1 | TRBV5-1 | . | TRBD2 | TGCGCCAGCAGCTTGTTGCGGGGGGGCAACAATGAGCAGTTCTTC | CASSLLRGGNNEQFF
TRBJ1-4 | TRBV4-1 | . | TRBD1 | TGCGCCAGCAGCCAAGCTGACAGGGATGAAAAACTGTTTTTT | CASSQADRDEKLFF
TRBJ1-4 | TRBV7-8 | . | TRBD1 | TGTGCCAGCAGCCCCCGGGACAGGGTAAATGAAAAACTGTTTTTT | CASSPRDRVNEKLFF
TRBJ1-2 | TRBV3-1/TRBV3-2 | . | . | TGTGCCAGCAGCCCACGGGGAGGGGGGTATGGCTACACCTTC | CASSPRGGGYGYTF
TRBJ1-5 | TRBV2 | . | . | TGTGCCAGCAGTGAGGGGGGGGTTGGCCAGCCCCAGCATTTT | CASSEGGVGQPQHF
TRBJ2-3 | TRBV10-2 | . | TRBD2 | TGCGCCAGCATGCGCCATAGCGGGGGAGCAGATACGCAGTATTTT | CASMRHSGGADTQYF
TRBJ2-2 | TRBV7-2 | . | . | TGTGCCAGCAGCTTAGTTCGGGACGGGGAGCTGTTTTTT | CASSLVRDGELFF
TRBJ1-1 | TRBV5-1 | . | . | TGCGCCAGCAGCTTCCGTCCCTACTCTACAGGGCACACTGAAGCTTTCTTT | CASSFRPYSTGHTEAFF
TRBJ2-5 | TRBV28 | . | . | TGTGCCAGCAGTTTTCGCAGGGTTGGGCAAGAGACCCAGTACTTC | CASSFRRVGQETQYF
TRBJ1-4 | TRBV30 | . | . | TGTGCCTGGAGGAGGGTCCGTCGGGAAAAACTGTTTTTT | CAWRRVRREKLFF
TRBJ2-5 | TRBV7-6 | . | TRBD2 | TGTGCCAGCAGCTCCTTCTTAGCGGGGGGCGAAGAGACCCAGTACTTC | CASSSFLAGGEETQYF
TRBJ1-4 | TRBV4-1 | . | TRBD1 | TGCGCCAGCAGCGCCCTAGGGACAGGCCGAGAAAAACTGTTTTTT | CASSALGTGREKLFF
TRBJ1-1 | TRBV27 | . | . | TGTGCCAGCAGTATAGGGGGGGACATAATGAACACTGAAGCTTTCTTT | CASSIGGDIMNTEAFF
TRBJ1-4 | TRBV30 | . | . | TGTGCCTGGACCCTCCCGGGGTCTAATGAAAAACTGTTTTTT | CAWTLPGSNEKLFF
TRBJ2-3 | TRBV27 | . | TRBD2 | TGTGCCAGCAGTTTCCTAGCGGGGGTACTCACAGATACGCAGTATTTT | CASSFLAGVLTDTQYF
TRBJ1-2 | TRBV5-4 | . | . | TGTGCCAGCAGCACCGGTACAGGGCCCGAAAGCTACACCTTC | CASSTGTGPESYTF
TRBJ2-6 | TRBV5-1 | once | . | TGCGCCAGCAGCTTGGGGGCTAGCACTTCTGGGGCCAACGTCCTGACTTTC | CASSLGASTSGANVLTF
TRBJ1-6 | TRBV30 | . | TRBD1 | TGTGCCTGGTCCGGGGACAGGGGAAATTCACCCCTCCACTTT | CAWSGDRGNSPLHF
TRBJ1-4 | TRBV18 | . | . | TGTGCCAGCTCACCCAACCCGTATGAGAATGAAAAACTGTTTTTT | CASSPNPYENEKLFF
TRBJ1-2 | TRBV6-1 | . | . | TGTGCCAGCAGTGAAACGGGAATCTATGGCTACACCTTC | CASSETGIYGYTF
TRBJ2-1 | TRBV30 | . | . | TGTGCCTGGAGTTATACAGGGAGCTCCTACAATGAGCAGTTCTTC | CAWSYTGSSYNEQFF
TRBJ1-1 | TRBV6-5 | many | . | TGTGCCAGCAGCGACGGGAGGGCTCTCTCTGAAGCTTTCTTT | CASSDGRALSEAFF
TRBJ1-2 | TRBV27 | . | TRBD1 | TGTGCCAGCAGTTTAAGACAGGGGAGCGGCTACACCTTC | CASSLRQGSGYTF
TRBJ1-2 | TRBV6-4 | few | . | TGTGCCAGCAGTCCCGACGGGGGTCGTAACTATGGCTACACCTTC | CASSPDGGRNYGYTF
TRBJ1-2 | TRBV28 | few | TRBD1 | TGTGCCAGCAGATCCCCCGGACAGGGTGTTTCGGGCTACACCTTC | CASRSPGQGVSGYTF
TRBJ2-4 | TRBV4-2 | . | TRBD1 | TGTGCCAGCAGCCGGGACAGGGTGCCCAAAAACATTCAGTACTTC | CASSRDRVPKNIQYF
TRBJ2-5 | TRBV25-1 | . | . | TGTGCCAGCAGTACATCTCTGGAAGGCGGGACCCAGTACTTC | CASSTSLEGGTQYF
TRBJ1-2 | TRBV27 | . | TRBD1 | TGTGCCAGCAGTTTGGGACAGGGGGCTTCTAACTATGGCTACACCTTC | CASSLGQGASNYGYTF
TRBJ1-1 | TRBV30 | . | . | TGTGCCTGGAGTCCCCCACCCCGGCCAGGGAAAATTTCGAGCACTGAAGCTTTCTTT | CAWSPPPRPGKISSTEAFF
TRBJ1-5 | TRBV7-9 | . | . | TGTGCCAGCAGCTTAACGACTGATCAGCCCCAGCATTTT | CASSLTTDQPQHF
TRBJ1-2 | TRBV19 | . | . | TGTGCCAGTAGTATATCGGGTTATGGCTACACCTTC | CASSISGYGYTF
TRBJ1-2 | TRBV6-5 | . | TRBD1 | TGTGCCAGCAGTCCCCTGGGACAGGCCTATGGCTACACCTTC | CASSPLGQAYGYTF
TRBJ1-3 | TRBV5-1 | . | . | TGCGCCAGCTCTCCGGGGGGTGACACCATATATTTT | CASSPGGDTIYF
TRBJ2-5 | TRBV18 | . | . | TGTGCCAGCTCACCACTGGCCCAGGGTCACGAGACCCAGTACTTC | CASSPLAQGHETQYF
TRBJ2-2 | TRBV5-4 | . | TRBD2 | TGTGCCAGCAAACCCGCGGCTAGCGGGGCTCGCACCGGGGAGCTGTTTTTT | CASKPAASGARTGELFF
TRBJ1-1 | TRBV6-5 | . | TRBD1 | TGTGCCAGCAGTTACGGGACAGACACTGAAGCTTTCTTT | CASSYGTDTEAFF
TRBJ1-3 | TRBV6-5 | . | TRBD1 | TGTGCCAGCAGGTACCCGGACAGGGTTGACACCATATATTTT | CASRYPDRVDTIYF
TRBJ2-4 | TRBV7-8 | . | TRBD1 | TGTGCCAGCAGCCGAGAAAGACAGGGAAACATTCAGTACTTC | CASSRERQGNIQYF
TRBJ2-1 | TRBV4-2 | . | . | TGTGCCAGCAGCCAAGGGGTCAGGCAGAAGTCCTACAATGAGCAGTTCTTC | CASSQGVRQKSYNEQFF
TRBJ1-4 | TRBV10-3 | . | . | TGTGCCATCAGTTGGGACACTGAAAAACTGTTTTTT | CAISWDTEKLFF
TRBJ2-3 | TRBV19 | once | . | TGTGCCAGTAGTCTGCCCGGACAGCGATTAGATACGCAGTATTTT | CASSLPGQRLDTQYF
TRBJ2-2 | TRBV7-3 | . | . | TGTGCCAGCAGCTTAATGGGGGGGCCGAACACCGGGGAGCTGTTTTTT | CASSLMGGPNTGELFF
TRBJ2-3 | TRBV4-2 | . | TRBD2 | TGTGCCAGCAGCCAAGTCACTAGCGGGGGGGCCCCAGATACGCAGTATTTT | CASSQVTSGGAPDTQYF
TRBJ2-5 | TRBV5-1 | . | TRBD2 | TGCGCCAGCAGCCTCCGGACTAGCGGGGGGATCCCCCAAGAGACCCAGTACTTC | CASSLRTSGGIPQETQYF
TRBJ2-3 | TRBV30 | . | TRBD2 | TGTGCCTGTCGAACGGGTAGCGGGGTGATCACAGATACGCAGTATTTT | CACRTGSGVITDTQYF
TRBJ1-1 | TRBV11-2 | once | . | TGTGCCAGCAGCAAAGGCCCGACAACGGAGAACACTGAAGCTTTCTTT | CASSKGPTTENTEAFF
TRBJ2-3 | TRBV9 | . | TRBD2 | TGTGCCAGCAGCTTACTAGCGGGGGGCACAGATACGCAGTATTTT | CASSLLAGGTDTQYF
TRBJ1-6 | TRBV19 | . | . | TGTGCCAGTAGTAGTCGGGGGTCTAGCTCCTATAATTCACCCCTCCACTTT | CASSSRGSSSYNSPLHF
TRBJ1-2 | TRBV27 | . | . | TGTGCCAGCAGTTTACAGTCGGGTTTACATGGCTACACCTTC | CASSLQSGLHGYTF
TRBJ1-5 | TRBV6-6 | . | TRBD1 | TGTGCCACGGCCCGACAGGGTAACAATCAGCCCCAGCATTTT | CATARQGNNQPQHF
TRBJ1-2 | TRBV20-1 | few | TRBD1 | TGCAGTGCTAGTCCACCGGGACAGGACCTCGCGGGCACCTTC | CSASPPGQDLAGTF
TRBJ1-3 | TRBV2 | . | TRBD1 | TGTGCCAGCGTTGGTGGGACAGCAAATTTT | CASVGGTANF
TRBJ1-1 | TRBV29-1 | . | . | TGCAGCGCCTTGCGGGGTGTGGTGAACACTGAAGCTTTCTTT | CSALRGVVNTEAFF
TRBJ1-1 | TRBV7-8 | . | . | TGTGCCAGCAGCTTAGTAACAGGGAACACTGAAGCTTTCTTT | CASSLVTGNTEAFF
TRBJ1-1 | TRBV27 | . | TRBD1 | TGTGCCAGCAGTTGGACAGGGGTTGGGAACACTGAAGCTTTCTTT | CASSWTGVGNTEAFF